This T cell receptor (beta chain) is drawn from a study of vaccination effects on CD4 cells after COVID-19. Broader study findings: Small numbers of convalescent patients limited the study. It also lacked early post-infection timepoints.

V trimming: 3 bases; J trimming: 5 bases; junction bases outside the gene matches: 7. The CDR3 has 16 residues. Germline CDR1 and CDR2: LNHDA and SQIVND (reference sequence). Only in-frame clones appear in the TCRdb table, and some are missing; sequencing was by immunoSEQ multiplex PCR. Of fewer than 25,000 clones in the sample, roughly 72% were seen once. This clone was picked up a small number of times. Its antigen remains unidentified. Before sequencing took place, the ViraFEST assay used viral peptide pools to expand antigen-specific CD4+ T cells. Following an approximately ten-day culture, CD4+ T cells were purified. The cohort was immunized with two doses of either the BNT162b2 or mRNA-1273 vaccine. Cultures had half their medium replaced with IL-2 medium on days 3 and 7.

The receptor comes from a human donor who received a COVID-19 vaccine. The specimen was CD4+ T cells from PBMCs cultured with HCoV-NL63 spike peptides, collected after COVID-19 vaccination. V and J are TRBV19 and TRBJ2-2, with 9 bases fitting TRBD1. The CDR3 nucleotides are TGTGCCAGTAGTATGGCCGGGACAGGGAGGACCGGGGAGCTGTTTTTT. This sequence encodes CASSMAGTGRTGELFF.